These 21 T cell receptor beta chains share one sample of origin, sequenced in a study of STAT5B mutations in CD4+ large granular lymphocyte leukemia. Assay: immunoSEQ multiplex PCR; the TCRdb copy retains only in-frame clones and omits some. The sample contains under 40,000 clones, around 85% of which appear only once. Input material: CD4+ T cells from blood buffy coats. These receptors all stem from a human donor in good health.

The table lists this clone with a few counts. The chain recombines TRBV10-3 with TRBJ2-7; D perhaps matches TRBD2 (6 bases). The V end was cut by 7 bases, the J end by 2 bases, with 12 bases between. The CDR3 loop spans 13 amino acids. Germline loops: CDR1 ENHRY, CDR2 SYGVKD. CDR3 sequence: CAIKAGFTYEQYF. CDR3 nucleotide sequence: TGTGCCATCAAGGCGGGGTTTACCTACGAGCAGTACTTC.

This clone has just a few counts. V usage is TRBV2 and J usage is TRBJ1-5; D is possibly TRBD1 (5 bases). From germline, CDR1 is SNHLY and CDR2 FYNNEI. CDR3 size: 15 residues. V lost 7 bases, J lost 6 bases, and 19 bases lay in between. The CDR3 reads CASIIDDRPGQPQHF. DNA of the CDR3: TGTGCCAGCATTATAGATGACAGACCGGGTCAGCCCCAGCATTTT.

The CDR3 sequence: CASSLDDTEAFF. Here the CDR3 DNA reads TGTGCCAGCAGCTTAGATGACACTGAAGCTTTCTTT. The chain links TRBV11-3 to TRBJ1-1, with D unclear. The V gene lost 0 bases and the J gene lost 3 bases, with 2 bases spanning the gap. The CDR3 covers 12 residues. CDR1 is SGHNT, CDR2 YENEEA, per germline.

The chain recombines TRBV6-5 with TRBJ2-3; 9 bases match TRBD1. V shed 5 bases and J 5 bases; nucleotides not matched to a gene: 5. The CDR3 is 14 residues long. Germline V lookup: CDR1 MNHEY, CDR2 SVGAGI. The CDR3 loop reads CASSRRDREDTQYF. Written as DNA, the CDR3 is TGTGCCAGCAGTCGCCGGGACAGGGAAGATACGCAGTATTTT.

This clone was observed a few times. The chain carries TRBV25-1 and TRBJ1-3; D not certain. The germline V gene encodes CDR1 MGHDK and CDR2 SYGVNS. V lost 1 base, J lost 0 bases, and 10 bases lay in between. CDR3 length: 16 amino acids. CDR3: CASSESGPSSGNTIYF. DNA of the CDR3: TGTGCCAGCAGTGAATCCGGACCGAGCTCTGGAAACACCATATATTTT.

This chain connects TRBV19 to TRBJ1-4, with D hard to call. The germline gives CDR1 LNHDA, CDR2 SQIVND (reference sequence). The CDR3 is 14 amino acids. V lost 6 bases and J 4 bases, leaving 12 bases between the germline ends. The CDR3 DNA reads TGTGCCAGTAGGCCTCTAGGTCGTAATGAAAAACTGTTTTTT. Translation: CASRPLGRNEKLFF.

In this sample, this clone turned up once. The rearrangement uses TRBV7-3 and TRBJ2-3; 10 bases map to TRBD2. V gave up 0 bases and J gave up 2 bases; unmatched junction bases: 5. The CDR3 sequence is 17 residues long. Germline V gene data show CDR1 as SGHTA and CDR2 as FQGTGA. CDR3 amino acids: CASSLTSSGGYTDTQYF. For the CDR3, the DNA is TGTGCCAGCAGCTTAACCTCTAGCGGGGGCTACACAGATACGCAGTATTTT.

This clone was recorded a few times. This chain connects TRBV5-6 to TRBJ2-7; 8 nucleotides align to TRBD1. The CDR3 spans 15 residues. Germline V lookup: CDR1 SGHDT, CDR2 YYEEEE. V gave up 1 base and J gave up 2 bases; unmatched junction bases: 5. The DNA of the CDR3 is TGTGCCAGCAGCTTGACCGGGACAGGAGCCTACGAGCAGTACTTC. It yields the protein CASSLTGTGAYEQYF.

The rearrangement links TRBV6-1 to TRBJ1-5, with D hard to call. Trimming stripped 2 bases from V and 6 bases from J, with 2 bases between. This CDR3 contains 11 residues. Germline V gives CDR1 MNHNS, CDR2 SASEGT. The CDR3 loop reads CASSEFQPQHF. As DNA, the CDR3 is TGTGCCAGCAGTGAATTTCAGCCCCAGCATTTT.

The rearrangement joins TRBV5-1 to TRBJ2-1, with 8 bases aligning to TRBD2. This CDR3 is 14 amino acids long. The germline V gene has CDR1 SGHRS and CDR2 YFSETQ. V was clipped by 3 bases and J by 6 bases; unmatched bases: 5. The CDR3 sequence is CASSSWTSSNEQFF. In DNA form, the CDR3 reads TGCGCCAGCAGCTCCTGGACTAGCAGCAATGAGCAGTTCTTC. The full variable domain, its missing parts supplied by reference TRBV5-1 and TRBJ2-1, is KAGVTQTPRYLIKTRGQQVTLSCSPISGHRSVSWYQQTPGQGLQFLFEYFSETQRNKGNFPGRFSGRQFSNSRSEMNVSTLELGDSALYLCASSSWTSSNEQFFGPGTRLTVL.

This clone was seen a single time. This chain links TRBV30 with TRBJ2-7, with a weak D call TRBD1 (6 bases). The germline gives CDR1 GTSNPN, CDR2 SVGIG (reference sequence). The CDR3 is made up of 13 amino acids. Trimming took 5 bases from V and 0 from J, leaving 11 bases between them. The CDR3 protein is CAWAKGDSYEQYF. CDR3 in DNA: TGTGCCTGGGCTAAGGGGGACTCCTACGAGCAGTACTTC.

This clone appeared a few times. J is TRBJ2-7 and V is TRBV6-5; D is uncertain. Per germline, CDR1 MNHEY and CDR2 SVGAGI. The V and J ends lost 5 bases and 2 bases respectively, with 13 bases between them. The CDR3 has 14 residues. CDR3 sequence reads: CASSPSGPTYEQYF. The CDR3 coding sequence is TGTGCCAGCAGTCCCTCTGGACCCACCTACGAGCAGTACTTC.

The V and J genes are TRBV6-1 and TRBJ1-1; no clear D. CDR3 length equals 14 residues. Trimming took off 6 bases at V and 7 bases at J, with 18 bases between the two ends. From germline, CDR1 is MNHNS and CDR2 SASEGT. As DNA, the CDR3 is TGTGCCAGCAGCCTTGCACCAACCGGTCTTGAAGCTTTCTTT. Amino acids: CASSLAPTGLEAFF.

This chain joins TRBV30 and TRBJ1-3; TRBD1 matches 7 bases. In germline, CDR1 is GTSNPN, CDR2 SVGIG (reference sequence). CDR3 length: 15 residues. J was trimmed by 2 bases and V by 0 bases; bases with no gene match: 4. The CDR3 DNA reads TGTGCCTGGAGTGTTACGACAGGGCCTGGAAACACCATATATTTT. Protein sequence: CAWSVTTGPGNTIYF.

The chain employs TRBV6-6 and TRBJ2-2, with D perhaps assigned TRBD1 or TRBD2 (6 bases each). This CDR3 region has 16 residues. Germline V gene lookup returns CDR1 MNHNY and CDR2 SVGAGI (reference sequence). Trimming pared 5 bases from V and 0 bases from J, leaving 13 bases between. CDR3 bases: TGTGCCAGCAGTCCGTCAGGGGACTCGAACACCGGGGAGCTGTTTTTT. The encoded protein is CASSPSGDSNTGELFF.

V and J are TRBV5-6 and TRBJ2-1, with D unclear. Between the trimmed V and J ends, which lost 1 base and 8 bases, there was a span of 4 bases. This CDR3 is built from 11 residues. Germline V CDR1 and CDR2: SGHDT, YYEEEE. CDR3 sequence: CASSLRDEQFF. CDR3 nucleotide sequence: TGTGCCAGCAGCTTGAGGGATGAGCAGTTCTTC. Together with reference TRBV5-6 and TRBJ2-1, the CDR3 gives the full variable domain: DAGVTQSPTHLIKTRGQQVTLRCSPKSGHDTVSWYQQALGQGPQFIFQYYEEEERQRGNFPDRFSGHQFPNYSSELNVNALLLGDSALYLCASSLRDEQFFGPGTRLTVL.

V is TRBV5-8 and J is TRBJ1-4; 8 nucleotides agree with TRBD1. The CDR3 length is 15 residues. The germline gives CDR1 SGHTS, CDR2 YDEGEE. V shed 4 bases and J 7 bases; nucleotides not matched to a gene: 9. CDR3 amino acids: CASSASDRAGEKLFF. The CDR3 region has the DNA TGTGCCAGCAGCGCTTCGGACAGGGCGGGTGAAAAACTGTTTTTT.

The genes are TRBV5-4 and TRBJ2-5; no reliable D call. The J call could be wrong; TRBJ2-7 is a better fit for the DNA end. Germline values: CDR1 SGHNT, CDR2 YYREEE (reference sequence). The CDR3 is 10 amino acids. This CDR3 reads CASSSNEQYF. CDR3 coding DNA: TGTGCCAGCAGCTCGAACGAGCAGTACTTC.

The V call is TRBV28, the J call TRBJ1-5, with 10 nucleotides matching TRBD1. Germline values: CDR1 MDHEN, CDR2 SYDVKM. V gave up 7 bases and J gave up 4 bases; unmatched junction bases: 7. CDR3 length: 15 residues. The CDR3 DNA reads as TGTGCCAGCATTGACAGGGGGCCCAAAAATCAGCCCCAGCATTTT. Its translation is CASIDRGPKNQPQHF.

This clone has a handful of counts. In DNA, the CDR3 is TGCGCCAGCAGCCCGGAACAGGGGGTCGTAGAGACCCAGTACTTC. It yields the protein CASSPEQGVVETQYF. V usage is TRBV5-1 and J usage is TRBJ2-5; 8 bases map to TRBD1. Per germline, CDR1 SGHRS and CDR2 YFSETQ. This CDR3 is 15 amino acids long. V shed 4 bases and J 4 bases; nucleotides not matched to a gene: 9.

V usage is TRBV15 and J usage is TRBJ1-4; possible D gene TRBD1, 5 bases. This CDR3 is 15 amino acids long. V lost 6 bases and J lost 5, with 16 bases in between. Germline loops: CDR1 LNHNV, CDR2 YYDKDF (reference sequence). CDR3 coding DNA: TGTGCCACCAGGAGTCCTCAGGGTGGCAATGAAAAACTGTTTTTT. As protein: CATRSPQGGNEKLFF.